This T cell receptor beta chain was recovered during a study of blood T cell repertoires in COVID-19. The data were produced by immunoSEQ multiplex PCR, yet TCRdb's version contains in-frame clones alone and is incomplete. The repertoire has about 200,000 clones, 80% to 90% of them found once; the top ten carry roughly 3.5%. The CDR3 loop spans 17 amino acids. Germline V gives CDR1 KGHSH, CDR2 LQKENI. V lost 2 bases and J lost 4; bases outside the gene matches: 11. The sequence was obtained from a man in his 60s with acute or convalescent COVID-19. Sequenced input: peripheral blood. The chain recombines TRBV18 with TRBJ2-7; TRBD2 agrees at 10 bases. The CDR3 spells CASSPGVTSGTRYEQYF. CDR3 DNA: TGTGCCAGCTCACCAGGTGTAACTAGCGGGACCCGTTACGAGCAGTACTTC. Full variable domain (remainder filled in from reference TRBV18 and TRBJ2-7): NAGVMQNPRHLVRRRGQEARLRCSPMKGHSHVYWYRQLPEEGLKFMVYLQKENIIDESGMPKERFSAEFPKEGPSILRIQQVVRGDSAAYFCASSPGVTSGTRYEQYFGPGTRLTVT.